This T cell receptor beta chain was obtained from a study of cytomegalovirus exposure and HLA in healthy donors. Turning to the study itself: Within an early data release were roughly 83 million unique TCRs drawn from HLA-typed donors.

The CDR3 runs 15 residues. Germline CDR1 LNHDA, CDR2 SQIVND (reference sequence). V lost 5 bases and J lost 4, with 17 bases in between. The study ran its PCR with 60 Vbeta and 13 Jbeta primers. Data came from immunoSEQ multiplex PCR; TCRdb stores just in-frame clones and leaves some out. The repertoire table contains some 55,000 clones. This chain joins TRBV19 and TRBJ1-1; D unclear. The receptor's source is a man aged 18 to 29 in good health and CMV-seropositive. The material sequenced was PBMCs. In DNA, the CDR3 is TGTGCCAGTAGTCGTCCAGAACAATCCTTCACTGAAGCTTTCTTT. It translates to CASSRPEQSFTEAFF.